Presented here are 31 T cell receptor beta chains from one specimen sequenced in a study of identical twins. In TCRdb, the 5' RACE reads were re-called with MiXCR into one record per CDR3 protein. The data contain more than 1.5 million distinct CDR3 sequences, about 32% of them seen just once; the ten biggest clones take up 0.25% to 0.3%. Material for sequencing was cord blood. The origin of the receptors is a newborn girl in good health.

Regarding this clonotype: Given a much more abundant clone one base away, this may be a read error. The chain carries TRBV10-3 and TRBJ2-7, with D perhaps TRBD1 (5 bases). Germline assignment: CDR1 ENHRY and CDR2 SYGVKD. The germline V and J ends were trimmed by 1 base and 7 bases, with 8 bases remaining between them. This CDR3 has 12 residues. The CDR3 spells CAISEFGAEQYF. The CDR3 nucleotides read TGTGCCATCAGTGAGTTTGGGGCTGAGCAGTACTTC.

This clonotype was counted between two and nine times. This chain joins TRBV20-1 and TRBJ2-2, with TRBD2 matching over 9 bases. The trim removed 0 bases at V and 7 bases at J, leaving 9 bases unmatched. Per germline, CDR1 DFQATT and CDR2 SNEGSKA (reference sequence). The CDR3 is 16 residues long. CDR3 DNA: TGCAGTGCTAGAGATCCGAGCGGGAGGAATGGCGGGGAGCTGTTTTTT. Translated, it gives CSARDPSGRNGGELFF.

A few counts support this clonotype. The chain uses TRBV24-1 and TRBJ1-2, with 9 bases matching TRBD1. CDR1 is KGHDR, CDR2 SFDVKD, per germline. V dropped 0 bases and J dropped 8; count of bases not matched to a gene: 3. The CDR3 is 14 amino acids. The DNA of the CDR3 is TGTGCCACCAGTGATTTGCGGACAGGGGAAGGCTACACCTTC. It translates to CATSDLRTGEGYTF.

This rearrangement joins TRBV7-9 to TRBJ2-2; D may be TRBD2 (6 bases). The V end was cut by 1 base, the J end by 2 bases, with 14 bases between. CDR3 length: 17 residues. Germline CDR1 reads SEHNR; CDR2 reads FQNEAQ (reference sequence). This CDR3 reads CASSLGSGGINTGELFF. The DNA of the CDR3 is TGTGCCAGCAGCTTAGGTTCGGGCGGGATCAACACCGGGGAGCTGTTTTTT.

This clonotype was observed a handful of times. The chain joins TRBV7-2 to TRBJ2-5; 9 nucleotides line up with TRBD2. The germline gives CDR1 SGHTA, CDR2 FQGNSA. V lost 0 bases, J lost 7 bases, and 0 bases stayed unmatched. CDR3 size: 13 residues. The chain's CDR3 is CASSLALAGTQYF. In DNA, the CDR3 is TGTGCCAGCAGCTTAGCACTAGCGGGGACCCAGTACTTC.

This clonotype was counted between two and nine times. CDR3 sequence: CASSNGLDVTQYF. For the CDR3, the DNA is TGCGCCAGCAGTAACGGTCTCGATGTGACCCAGTACTTC. The chain is built from TRBV10-2 and TRBJ2-5; D not resolved. The CDR3 sequence is 13 residues long. CDR1 is WSHSY, CDR2 SAAADI, per germline. The ends were cut back, 5 bases at V and 7 bases at J, with 14 bases in the middle.

The chain uses TRBV12-3 or TRBV12-4 and TRBJ2-5; no clear D. This CDR3 is 15 amino acids long. V was trimmed by 3 bases and J by 3 bases, leaving 14 bases between them. CDR3 amino acids: CASSLVSGGEETQYF. In DNA form, the CDR3 reads TGTGCCAGCAGTTTGGTATCAGGTGGGGAAGAGACCCAGTACTTC.

This clonotype was seen more than once but under ten times. This chain connects TRBV12-3 or TRBV12-4 to TRBJ2-1; 8 nucleotides line up with TRBD1. The V segment lost 3 bases and the J segment 6 bases; nucleotides outside the gene matches: 4. CDR3 length equals 14 residues. The DNA for the CDR3 is TGTGCCAGCAGTTTCAGAACAGGGGGCAATGAGCAGTTCTTC. This encodes CASSFRTGGNEQFF.

The chain links TRBV6-6 to TRBJ1-5; D may be TRBD1 (5 bases). The CDR3 loop spans 14 amino acids. The ends were cut back, 7 bases at V and 3 bases at J, with 13 bases in the middle. The germline V gene has CDR1 MNHNY and CDR2 SVGAGI (reference sequence). CDR3 sequence: CASTVGQINQPQHF. The CDR3 nucleotides are TGTGCCAGCACCGTGGGGCAGATCAATCAGCCCCAGCATTTT.

This clonotype has a handful of counts. The chain joins TRBV30 to TRBJ2-1; 11 nucleotides match TRBD2. The CDR3 consists of 14 residues. V lost 1 base, J lost 4 bases, and 0 bases stayed unmatched. The V gene's germline CDR1 is GTSNPN and CDR2 SVGIG (reference sequence). The CDR3 spells CAWSGLAGYNEQFF. The CDR3 nucleotides read TGTGCCTGGAGTGGACTAGCGGGGTACAATGAGCAGTTCTTC.

The chain carries TRBV5-1 and TRBJ1-5; D is undetermined. The CDR3 consists of 13 residues. Trimming removed 2 bases from V and 5 bases from J, with 8 bases in between. Per the germline V gene, CDR1 is SGHRS and CDR2 is YFSETQ. In DNA, the CDR3 is TGCGCCAGCAGCTTATACAGTGATCAGCCCCAGCATTTT. Encoded protein: CASSLYSDQPQHF.

The gene calls are TRBV7-2 and TRBJ2-5, with D unclear. CDR1 and CDR2 (germline): SGHTA, FQGNSA. V was cut by 4 bases and J by 0 bases, with 12 bases left in between. The CDR3 is made up of 15 amino acids. In DNA, the CDR3 is TGTGCCAGCAGCTCCCAGAACCTGTACCAAGAGACCCAGTACTTC. Protein: CASSSQNLYQETQYF.

This clonotype came up a few times. V is TRBV20-1 and J is TRBJ1-1; D call uncertain. The CDR3 contains 10 residues. Per germline, CDR1 DFQATT and CDR2 SNEGSKA (reference sequence). V lost 6 bases to trimming and J lost 8 bases, with 10 bases between them. The CDR3 sequence is CSARSMEAFF. In nucleotides, the CDR3 is TGCAGTGCCCGGAGTATGGAAGCTTTCTTT.

V and J are TRBV6-1 and TRBJ2-7; 11 bases are a match to TRBD2. V was pared by 4 bases and J by 2 bases, with 19 bases of the junction left unmatched. This CDR3 comprises 20 residues. Per the germline V gene, CDR1 is MNHNS and CDR2 is SASEGT. The CDR3 sequence is CASSVLGTVATSGSPYEQYF. For the CDR3, the DNA is TGTGCCAGCAGTGTCTTGGGGACAGTTGCTACTAGCGGGAGCCCCTACGAGCAGTACTTC.

V and J are TRBV20-1 and TRBJ1-4; D unresolved. The CDR3 sequence is 13 residues long. The germline V and J ends were trimmed by 3 bases and 4 bases, with 9 bases remaining between them. The germline V gene encodes CDR1 DFQATT and CDR2 SNEGSKA (reference sequence). Written as DNA, the CDR3 is TGCAGTGCTAGTTCTGAGGTTAATGAAAAACTGTTTTTT. As protein: CSASSEVNEKLFF.

The J gene is TRBJ1-1, the V gene TRBV15, with D hard to call. The CDR3 is 16 residues long. The V and J ends lost 1 base and 0 bases respectively, with 12 bases between them. The germline CDR1 and CDR2 sequences are LNHNV and YYDKDF (reference sequence). The DNA of the CDR3 is TGTGCCACCAGCAGAGGTCGCGGACTACTGAACACTGAAGCTTTCTTT. Its translation is CATSRGRGLLNTEAFF. The variable domain in full, completed from reference TRBV15 and TRBJ1-1, reads DAMVIQNPRYQVTQFGKPVTLSCSQTLNHNVMYWYQQKSSQAPKLLFHYYDKDFNNEADTPDNFQSRRPNTSFCFLDIRSPGLGDTAMYLCATSRGRGLLNTEAFFGQGTRLTVV.

The chain uses TRBV4-2 and TRBJ1-4, with D hard to call. This CDR3 is 12 amino acids long. V lost 0 bases to trimming and J lost 9 bases, with 5 bases between them. The germline V gene has CDR1 LGHNA and CDR2 YNFKEQ. The CDR3 bases are TGTGCCAGCAGCCAAGAGGGTCAAAAACTGTTTTTT. This codes for CASSQEGQKLFF.

For this clonotype: Relative to the germline gene, one junction end is altered; a read error may explain this. V usage is TRBV3-1 and J usage is TRBJ2-1, with D hard to call. Looked up from germline, CDR1 is LGHDT and CDR2 is YNNKEL (reference sequence). The CDR3 has 15 residues. The CDR3 DNA is TGTACCAGCAGCCAAAGGGATATCCCCTACAATGAGCAGTTCTTC. This gives the protein CTSSQRDIPYNEQFF.

At least ten counts were recorded for this clonotype. The chain combines TRBV7-2 with TRBJ1-4, with D possibly TRBD1 on 6 matching bases. CDR3 length: 15 residues. V lost 1 base, J lost 0 bases, and 6 bases lay in between. Germline CDR1 and CDR2: SGHTA and FQGNSA. The CDR3 bases are TGTGCCAGCAGCTTAGACAGGGCAACTAATGAAAAACTGTTTTTT. Amino acids: CASSLDRATNEKLFF.

This clonotype was counted only a few times. The chain employs TRBV20-1 and TRBJ2-1; D tentatively fits TRBD1 or TRBD2 (6 bases each). Deletions cut 6 bases from V and 3 bases from J, with 21 bases between. CDR1 is DFQATT, CDR2 SNEGSKA, per germline (reference sequence). The CDR3 has 16 residues. CDR3 sequence: CSASIGGLARYNEQFF. DNA for the CDR3: TGCAGTGCGAGCATAGGGGGGCTTGCGCGCTACAATGAGCAGTTCTTC.

This clonotype was detected a few times. The rearrangement links TRBV7-2 to TRBJ2-4; no clear D gene. This CDR3 has 15 amino acids. Trimming took off 5 bases at V and 0 bases at J, with 11 bases between the two ends. Germline V gene sequence: CDR1 SGHTA, CDR2 FQGNSA. The chain's CDR3 is CASSPSALAKNIQYF. In nucleotides, the CDR3 is TGTGCCAGCAGCCCTTCGGCTCTAGCCAAAAACATTCAGTACTTC.

The gene calls are TRBV12-3 or TRBV12-4 and TRBJ1-4; tentative D call: TRBD1 (5 bases). V was trimmed by 3 bases and J by 5 bases, leaving 13 bases between them. This CDR3 contains 15 residues. The CDR3 is CASSFDPRANEKLFF. The CDR3 nucleotides read TGTGCCAGCAGTTTTGATCCCAGGGCCAATGAAAAACTGTTTTTT.

The V call is TRBV6-1, the J call TRBJ1-1; D unclear. V lost 3 bases and J 2 bases, leaving 16 bases between the germline ends. The CDR3 covers 16 residues. Germline CDR1 reads MNHNS; CDR2 reads SASEGT. The CDR3 protein is CASSDLYLIDNTEAFF. CDR3 nucleotide sequence: TGTGCCAGCAGTGACCTCTACCTTATTGACAACACTGAAGCTTTCTTT.

This clonotype was detected only a few times. The chain links TRBV11-2 to TRBJ1-2; 7 bases agree with TRBD1. CDR3 length: 15 amino acids. Trimming removed 4 bases from V and 4 bases from J; junction bases left unmatched: 9. In germline, CDR1 is SGHAT, CDR2 FQNNGV. CDR3 nucleotides: TGTGCCAGCAGCTCCAACAGGGGACGAAGCTATGGCTACACCTTC. It is translated as CASSSNRGRSYGYTF.

The chain combines TRBV6-1 with TRBJ2-1; D is undetermined. The V and J ends lost 8 bases and 8 bases respectively, with 7 bases between them. CDR1 is MNHNS and CDR2 is SASEGT in the germline V gene. CDR3 length: 10 residues. The CDR3 protein is CASARYEQFF. The CDR3 nucleotides read TGTGCCAGCGCTAGATATGAGCAGTTCTTC.

This clonotype has a handful of counts. The genes are TRBV28 and TRBJ1-2, with D maybe TRBD1 (6 bases). V lost 4 bases to trimming and J lost 5 bases, with 17 bases between them. The CDR3 is made up of 15 amino acids. The germline V gene has CDR1 MDHEN and CDR2 SYDVKM. For the CDR3, the DNA is TGTGCCAGCAGTTCACAAGCAGGGGCCAAATATGGCTACACCTTC. Translation gives CASSSQAGAKYGYTF.

This clonotype showed up just a few times. This chain joins TRBV20-1 and TRBJ1-2; no clear D. This CDR3 comprises 14 residues. V lost 0 bases to trimming and J lost 8 bases, with 16 bases between them. Germline CDR1 and CDR2: DFQATT and SNEGSKA (reference sequence). The CDR3 region has the DNA TGCAGTGCTAGAGATTTTGAATCTGGGAAAGGCTACACCTTC. This translates into CSARDFESGKGYTF.

The chain employs TRBV20-1 and TRBJ1-2, with D maybe TRBD1 (6 bases). The CDR3 is made up of 15 amino acids. Germline loops: CDR1 DFQATT, CDR2 SNEGSKA (reference sequence). V lost 2 bases and J lost 1, with 14 bases in between. The CDR3 region is CSARNWGHLNYGYTF. CDR3 sequence (DNA): TGCAGTGCTAGAAATTGGGGACACCTTAACTATGGCTACACCTTC.

This clonotype has a handful of counts. V usage is TRBV29-1 and J usage is TRBJ1-2; D is ambiguous. CDR1 is SQVTM and CDR2 is ANQGSEA in the germline V gene. V lost 0 bases and J 3 bases, leaving 11 bases between the germline ends. There are 14 residues in the CDR3. CDR3 in DNA: TGCAGCGTTGAAGATGTCGGGCAGGACTATGGCTACACCTTC. Protein product: CSVEDVGQDYGYTF.

With regard to this clonotype: At one end the junction does not follow the germline gene, possibly because of a read error. This chain links TRBV5-1 with TRBJ2-5; unclear D gene. CDR3 length equals 14 residues. CDR1 is SGHRS, CDR2 YFSETQ, per germline. The CDR3 spells CAGSLFRIQETQYF. The CDR3 DNA follows: TGCGCCGGCAGCTTGTTCAGGATCCAAGAGACCCAGTACTTC.

The rearrangement uses TRBV20-1 and TRBJ2-5; perhaps TRBD2 as D (7 bases). Germline V gene data show CDR1 as DFQATT and CDR2 as SNEGSKA (reference sequence). This CDR3 contains 15 residues. Trimming cost V 1 base and J 2 bases, with 14 bases left between them. In DNA, the CDR3 is TGCAGTGCTAGAGGTGCGGGGGCTAAACAAGAGACCCAGTACTTC. Translated: CSARGAGAKQETQYF.